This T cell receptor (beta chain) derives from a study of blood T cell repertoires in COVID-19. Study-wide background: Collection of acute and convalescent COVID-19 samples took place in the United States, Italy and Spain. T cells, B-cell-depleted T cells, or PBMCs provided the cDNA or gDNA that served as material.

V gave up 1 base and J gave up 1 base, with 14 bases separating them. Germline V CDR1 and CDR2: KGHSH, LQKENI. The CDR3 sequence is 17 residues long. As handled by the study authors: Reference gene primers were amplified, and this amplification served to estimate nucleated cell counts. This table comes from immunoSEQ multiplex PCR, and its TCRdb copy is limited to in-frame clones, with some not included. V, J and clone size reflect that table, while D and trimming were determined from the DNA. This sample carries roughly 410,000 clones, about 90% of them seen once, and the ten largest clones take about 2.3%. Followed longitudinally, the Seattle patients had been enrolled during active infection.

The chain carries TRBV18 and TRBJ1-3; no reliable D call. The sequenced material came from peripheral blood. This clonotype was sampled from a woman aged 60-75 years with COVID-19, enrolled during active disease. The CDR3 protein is CASSPQRGSTSGNTIYF. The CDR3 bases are TGTGCCAGCTCACCACAGCGGGGAAGTACGTCTGGAAACACCATATATTTT.